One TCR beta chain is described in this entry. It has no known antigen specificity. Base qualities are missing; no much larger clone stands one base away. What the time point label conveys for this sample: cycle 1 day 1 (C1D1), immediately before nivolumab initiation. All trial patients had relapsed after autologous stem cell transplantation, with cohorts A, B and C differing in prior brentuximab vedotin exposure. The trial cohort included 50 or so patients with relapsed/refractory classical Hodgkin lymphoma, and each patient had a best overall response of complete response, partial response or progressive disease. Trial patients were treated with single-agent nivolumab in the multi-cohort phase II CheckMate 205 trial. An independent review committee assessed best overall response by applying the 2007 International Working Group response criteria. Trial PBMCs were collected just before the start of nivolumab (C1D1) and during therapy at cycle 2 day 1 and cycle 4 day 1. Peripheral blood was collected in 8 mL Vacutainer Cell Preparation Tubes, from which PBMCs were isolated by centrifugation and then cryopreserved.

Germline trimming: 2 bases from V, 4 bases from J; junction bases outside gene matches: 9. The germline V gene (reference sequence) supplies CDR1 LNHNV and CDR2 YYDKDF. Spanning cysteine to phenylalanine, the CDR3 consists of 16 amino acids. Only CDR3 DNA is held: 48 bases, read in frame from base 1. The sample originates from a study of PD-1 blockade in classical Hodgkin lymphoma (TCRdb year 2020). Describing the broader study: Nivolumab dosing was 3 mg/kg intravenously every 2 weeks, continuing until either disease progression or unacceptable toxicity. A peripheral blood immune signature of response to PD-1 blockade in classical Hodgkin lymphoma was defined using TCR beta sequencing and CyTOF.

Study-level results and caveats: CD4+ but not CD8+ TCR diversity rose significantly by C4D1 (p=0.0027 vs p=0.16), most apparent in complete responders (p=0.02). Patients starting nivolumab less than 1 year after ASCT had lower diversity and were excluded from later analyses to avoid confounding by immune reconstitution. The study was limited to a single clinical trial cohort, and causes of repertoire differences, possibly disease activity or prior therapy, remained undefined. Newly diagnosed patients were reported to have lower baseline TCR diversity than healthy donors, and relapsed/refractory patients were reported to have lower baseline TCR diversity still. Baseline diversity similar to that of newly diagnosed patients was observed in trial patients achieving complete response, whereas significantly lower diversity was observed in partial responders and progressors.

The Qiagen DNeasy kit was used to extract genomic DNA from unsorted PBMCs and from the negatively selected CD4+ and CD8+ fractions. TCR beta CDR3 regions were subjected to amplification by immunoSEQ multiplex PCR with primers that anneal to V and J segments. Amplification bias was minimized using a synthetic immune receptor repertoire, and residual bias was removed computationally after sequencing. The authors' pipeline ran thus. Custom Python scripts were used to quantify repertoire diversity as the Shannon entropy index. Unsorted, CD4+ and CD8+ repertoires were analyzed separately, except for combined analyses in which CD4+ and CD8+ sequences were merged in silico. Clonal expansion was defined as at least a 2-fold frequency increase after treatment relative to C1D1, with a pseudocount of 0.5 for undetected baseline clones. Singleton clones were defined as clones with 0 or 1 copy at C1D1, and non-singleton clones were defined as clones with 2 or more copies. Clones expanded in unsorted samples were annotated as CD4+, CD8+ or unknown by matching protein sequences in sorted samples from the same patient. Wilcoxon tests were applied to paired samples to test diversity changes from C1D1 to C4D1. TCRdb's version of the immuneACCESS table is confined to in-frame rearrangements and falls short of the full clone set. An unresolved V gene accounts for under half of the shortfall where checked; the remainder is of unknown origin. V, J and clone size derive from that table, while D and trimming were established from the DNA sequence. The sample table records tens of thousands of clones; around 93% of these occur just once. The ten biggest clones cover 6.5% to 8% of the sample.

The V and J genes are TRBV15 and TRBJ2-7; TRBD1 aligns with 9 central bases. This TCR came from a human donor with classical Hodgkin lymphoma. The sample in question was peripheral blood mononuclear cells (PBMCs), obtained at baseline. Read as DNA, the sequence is TGTGCCACCAGCAGACCTCCGGGACAGGGAGTTTACGAGCAGTACTTC. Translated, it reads CATSRPPGQGVYEQYF.